This is a list of T cell receptor beta chains from one sample in a study of long-term antiretroviral therapy in people with HIV. Clones were read by immunoSEQ multiplex PCR, and TCRdb kept only the in-frame ones, dropping some. There are fewer than 30,000 clones in the sample; around 80% occur only once, and roughly a tenth lies in the top ten. The sample here was unsorted PBMCs, taken 2.7 to 2.9 years after starting antiretroviral therapy. Source of these receptors: a man aged 25-45 years with HIV. The CDR3 runs from the conserved cysteine through the conserved F or W. D genes are given only for firm matches. Expanded clones get a size class; other rows say once, few or many, or leave the size out.

v_gene,j_gene,d_gene,abundance,CDR3nt,CDR3aa
TRBV18,TRBJ2-6,TRBD2,.,TGTGCCAGCTCACTCAGACTAGCGGGGGACTCTGGGGCCAACGTCCTGACTTTC,CASSLRLAGDSGANVLTF
TRBV18,TRBJ2-5,TRBD2,.,TGTGCCAGCTCACCCGGAGCGGGAGGACGAGAGACCCAGTACTTC,CASSPGAGGRETQYF
TRBV28,TRBJ2-7,TRBD1,.,TGTGCCAGCAGTTGGACAGGGACGAGTTCCTACGAGCAGTACTTC,CASSWTGTSSYEQYF
TRBV7-2,TRBJ2-5,TRBD2,.,TGTGCCAGCGGGACTAGCGGGGGCCAAGAGACCCAGTACTTC,CASGTSGGQETQYF
TRBV6-1,TRBJ2-1,.,once,TGTGCCAGCAGTGAAGGTAAACAGGGCTACAATGAGCAGTTCTTC,CASSEGKQGYNEQFF
TRBV6-5,TRBJ2-4,.,.,TGTGCCAGCAGTTACTCCCAGATAGCCAAAAACATTCAGTACTTC,CASSYSQIAKNIQYF
TRBV28,TRBJ2-3,.,.,TGTGCCAGCAGTCCCTCAGGGGCGTTCGGCCCAGATACGCAGTATTTT,CASSPSGAFGPDTQYF
TRBV23-1,TRBJ1-2,.,once,TGCGCCAGCAGTCTTACAGGGTGGGATGTTGACTATGGCTACACCTTC,CASSLTGWDVDYGYTF
TRBV7-9,TRBJ2-5,.,.,TGTGCCAGCAGCTCCCGAGGAAGCCATCAGGAGACCCAGTACTTC,CASSSRGSHQETQYF
TRBV18,TRBJ1-1,TRBD1,.,TGTGCCAGCTCACCCAGGGACAGCCCGAACACTGAAGCTTTCTTT,CASSPRDSPNTEAFF
TRBV5-6,TRBJ1-1,.,.,TGTGCCAGCAGCCCTCGGCGGGACACTGAAGCTTTCTTT,CASSPRRDTEAFF
TRBV4-1,TRBJ1-3,TRBD1,.,TGCGCCAGCAGCCTCGGACAGGTCAGTGGAAACACCATATATTTT,CASSLGQVSGNTIYF
TRBV4-3,TRBJ2-1,TRBD2,.,TGCGCCAGCAGCCAAGATAGGAGGACTAGCGGGAGTACTGAGCAGTTCTTC,CASSQDRRTSGSTEQFF
TRBV30,TRBJ2-3,.,.,TGTGCCTGGGGCTCGGGGGGCGGGAGATCCGCAGATACGCAGTATTTT,CAWGSGGGRSADTQYF
TRBV7-8,TRBJ2-5,.,.,TGTGCCAGCAGCTTAGAGGGGGGCCTGGGTGAAGAGACCCAGTACTTC,CASSLEGGLGEETQYF
TRBV30,TRBJ2-7,TRBD2,.,TGTGCCCCCGGACTAGCGGGCCTCTCCTACGAGCAGTACTTC,CAPGLAGLSYEQYF
TRBV7-9,TRBJ2-7,TRBD1,.,TGTGCCAGCAGCTCTGGACAGGGGGCGTCCTACTACGAGCAGTACTTC,CASSSGQGASYYEQYF
TRBV9,TRBJ2-7,TRBD1,once,TGTGCCAGCAGCAAGGGGGACAGCAACTACGAGCAGTACTTC,CASSKGDSNYEQYF
TRBV12-5,TRBJ2-1,.,once,TGTGCTAGTGGCAAAACTCAGAGCAATGAGCAGTTCTTC,CASGKTQSNEQFF
TRBV27,TRBJ1-1,.,.,TGTGCCAGCAGTTTTAGGGGCACTGAAGCTTTCTTT,CASSFRGTEAFF
TRBV4-1,TRBJ1-1,.,.,TGCGCCAGCAGCCAAAGCACCGAACACACTGAAGCTTTCTTT,CASSQSTEHTEAFF
TRBV18,TRBJ2-1,TRBD2,.,TGTGCCAGCTCCGGGACTAGCGGGACTAAATACAATGAGCAGTTCTTC,CASSGTSGTKYNEQFF
TRBV30,TRBJ1-3,.,.,TGTGCCTGGAGTGTACGCCGGCGTCTTGGTGGAAACACCATATATTTT,CAWSVRRRLGGNTIYF
TRBV5-4,TRBJ1-1,.,.,TGTGCCAGCAGCTTGGAGGGGGGAGTCAACACTGAAGCTTTCTTT,CASSLEGGVNTEAFF
TRBV11-2,TRBJ1-3,.,.,TGTGCCAGCAGCTATCGGACCCATTCTGGAAACACCATATATTTT,CASSYRTHSGNTIYF
TRBV7-9,TRBJ1-1,.,.,TGTGCCAGCAGCTTAGGCCCTGGCAGGGGACTGCCTGAAGCTTTCTTT,CASSLGPGRGLPEAFF
TRBV7-6,TRBJ2-1,.,once,TGTGCCAGCAGCCCCAGTCCCCCCTCCTACAATGAGCAGTTCTTC,CASSPSPPSYNEQFF
TRBV6-5,TRBJ1-1,TRBD1,.,TGTGCCAGCAGCCACGGGGACAGTGGAGCTTTCTTT,CASSHGDSGAFF
TRBV9,TRBJ2-7,.,.,TGTGCCAGCAGCGTGGGAGGCAGGGGGGCCTACGAGCAGTACTTC,CASSVGGRGAYEQYF